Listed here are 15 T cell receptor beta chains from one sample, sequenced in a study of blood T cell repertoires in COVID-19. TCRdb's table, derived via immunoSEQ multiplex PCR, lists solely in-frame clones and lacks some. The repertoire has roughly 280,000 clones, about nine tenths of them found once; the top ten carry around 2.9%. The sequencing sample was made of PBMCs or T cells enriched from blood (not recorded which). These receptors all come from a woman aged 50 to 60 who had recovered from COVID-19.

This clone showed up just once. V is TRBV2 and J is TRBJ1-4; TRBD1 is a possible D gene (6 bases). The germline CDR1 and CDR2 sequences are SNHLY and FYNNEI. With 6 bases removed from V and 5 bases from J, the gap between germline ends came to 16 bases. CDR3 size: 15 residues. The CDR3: CASSIRQVVNEKLFF. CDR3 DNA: TGTGCCAGCAGCATCCGACAGGTTGTAAATGAAAAACTGTTTTTT.

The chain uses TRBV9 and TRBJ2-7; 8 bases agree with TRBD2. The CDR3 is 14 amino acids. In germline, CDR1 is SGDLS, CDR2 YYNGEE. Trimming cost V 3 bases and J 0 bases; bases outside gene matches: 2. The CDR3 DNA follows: TGTGCCAGCAGCGCGACTAGCGACTCCTACGAGCAGTACTTC. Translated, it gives CASSATSDSYEQYF.

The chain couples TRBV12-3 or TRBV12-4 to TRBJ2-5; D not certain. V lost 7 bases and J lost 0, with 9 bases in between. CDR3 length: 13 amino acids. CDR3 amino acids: CASTHAYQETQYF. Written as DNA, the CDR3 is TGTGCCAGCACCCACGCGTACCAAGAGACCCAGTACTTC.

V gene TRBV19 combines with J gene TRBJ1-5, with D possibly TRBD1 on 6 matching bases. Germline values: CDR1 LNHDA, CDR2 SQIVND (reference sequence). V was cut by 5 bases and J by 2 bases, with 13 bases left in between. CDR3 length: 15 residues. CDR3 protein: CASSPRGGGNQPQHF. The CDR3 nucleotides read TGTGCCAGTAGTCCAAGAGGGGGAGGCAATCAGCCCCAGCATTTT.

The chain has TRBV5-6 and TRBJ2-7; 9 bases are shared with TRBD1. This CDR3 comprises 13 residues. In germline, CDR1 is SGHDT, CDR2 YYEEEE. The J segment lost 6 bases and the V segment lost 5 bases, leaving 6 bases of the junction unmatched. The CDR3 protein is CASREGQGFEQYF. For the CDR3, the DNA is TGTGCCAGCAGGGAGGGACAGGGATTCGAGCAGTACTTC.

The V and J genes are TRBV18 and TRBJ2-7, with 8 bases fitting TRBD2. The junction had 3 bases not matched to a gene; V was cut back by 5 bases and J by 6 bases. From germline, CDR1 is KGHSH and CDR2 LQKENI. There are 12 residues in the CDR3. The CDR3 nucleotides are TGTGCCAGCTCAACGGGGGGGCTCGAGCAGTACTTC. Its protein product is CASSTGGLEQYF.

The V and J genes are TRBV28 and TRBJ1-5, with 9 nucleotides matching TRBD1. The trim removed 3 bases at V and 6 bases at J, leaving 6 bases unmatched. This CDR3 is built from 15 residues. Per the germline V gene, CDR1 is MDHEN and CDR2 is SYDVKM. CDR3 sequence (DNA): TGTGCCAGCAGTTTCACAGGGGGCGGAGGTCAGCCCCAGCATTTT. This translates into CASSFTGGGGQPQHF.

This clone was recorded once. CDR3 nucleotides: TGTGCCAGCAGCTCCGGGGGGCCCTACGAGCAGTACTTC. Translated, it gives CASSSGGPYEQYF. The chain has TRBV5-4 and TRBJ2-7; the D gene is possibly TRBD2 (7 bases). Germline CDR1 is SGHNT and CDR2 is YYREEE (reference sequence). The V gene lost 3 bases and the J gene lost 2 bases, with 9 bases spanning the gap. There are 13 residues in the CDR3.

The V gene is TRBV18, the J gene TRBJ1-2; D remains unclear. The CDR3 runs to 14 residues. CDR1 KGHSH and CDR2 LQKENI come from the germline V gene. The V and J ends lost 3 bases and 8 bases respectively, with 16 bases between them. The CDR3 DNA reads TGTGCCAGCTCACCTGGGCGAGGGCAGGAAGGCTACACCTTC. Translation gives CASSPGRGQEGYTF.

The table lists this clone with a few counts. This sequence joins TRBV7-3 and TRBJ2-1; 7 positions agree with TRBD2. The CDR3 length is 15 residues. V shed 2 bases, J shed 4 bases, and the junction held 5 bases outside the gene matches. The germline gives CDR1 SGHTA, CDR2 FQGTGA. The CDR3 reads CASSLQSSGYNEQFF. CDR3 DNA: TGTGCCAGCAGCTTACAGTCTAGCGGTTACAATGAGCAGTTCTTC.

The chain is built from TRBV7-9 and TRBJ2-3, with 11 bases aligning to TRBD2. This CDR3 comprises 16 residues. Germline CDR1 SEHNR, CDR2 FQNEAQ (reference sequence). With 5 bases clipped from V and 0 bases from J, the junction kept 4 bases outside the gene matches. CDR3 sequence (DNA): TGTGCCAGCAGCCCCGGGACTAGCGGTAGCACAGATACGCAGTATTTT. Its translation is CASSPGTSGSTDTQYF.

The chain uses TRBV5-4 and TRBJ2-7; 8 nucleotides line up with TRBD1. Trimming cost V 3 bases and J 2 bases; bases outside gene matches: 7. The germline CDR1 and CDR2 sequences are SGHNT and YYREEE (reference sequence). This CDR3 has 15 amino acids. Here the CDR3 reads CASSSRDRFPYEQYF. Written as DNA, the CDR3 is TGTGCCAGCAGCTCGCGGGACAGGTTCCCCTACGAGCAGTACTTC. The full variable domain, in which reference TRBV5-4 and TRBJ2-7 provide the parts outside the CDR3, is ETGVTQSPTHLIKTRGQQVTLRCSSQSGHNTVSWYQQALGQGPQFIFQYYREEENGRGNFPPRFSGLQFPNYSSELNVNALELDDSALYLCASSSRDRFPYEQYFGPGTRLTVT.

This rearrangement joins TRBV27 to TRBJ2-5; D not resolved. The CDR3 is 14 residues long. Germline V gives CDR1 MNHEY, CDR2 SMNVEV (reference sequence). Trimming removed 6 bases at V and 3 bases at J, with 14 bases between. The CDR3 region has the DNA TGTGCCAGCAGCTCCGCCGTGACTGAAGAGACCCAGTACTTC. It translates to CASSSAVTEETQYF.

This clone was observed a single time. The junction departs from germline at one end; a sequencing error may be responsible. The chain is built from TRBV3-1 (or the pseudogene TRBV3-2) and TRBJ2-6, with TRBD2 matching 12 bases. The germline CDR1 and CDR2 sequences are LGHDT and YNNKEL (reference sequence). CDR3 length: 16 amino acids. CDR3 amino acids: CASSTSGSSGVNVLTF. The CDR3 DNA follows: TGTGCCAGTTCGACTAGCGGGAGCTCTGGGGTCAACGTCCTGACTTTC.

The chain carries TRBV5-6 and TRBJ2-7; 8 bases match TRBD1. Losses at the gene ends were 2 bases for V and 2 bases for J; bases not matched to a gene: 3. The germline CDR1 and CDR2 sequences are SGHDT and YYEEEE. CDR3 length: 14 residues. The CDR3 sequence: CASSLQGVTYEQYF. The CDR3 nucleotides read TGTGCCAGCAGCTTACAGGGGGTTACCTACGAGCAGTACTTC.